These 16 T cell receptor beta chains share one sample of origin, sequenced in a study of OX40 agonist ivuxolimab in advanced cancers. TCRdb's copy holds only in-frame clones and misses some; the assay was immunoSEQ multiplex PCR. The data show roughly 56,000 clones, roughly nine tenths seen once. Sequencing was performed on CD4+ or CD8+ T cells sorted from blood, taken in a trial of the OX40 agonist ivuxolimab. These receptors came from an adult with an advanced solid tumor such as melanoma, head and neck, liver or kidney cancer.

V usage is TRBV6-5 and J usage is TRBJ1-1; D unresolved. CDR3 length equals 13 residues. Germline lookup yields CDR1 MNHEY and CDR2 SVGAGI. V gave up 3 bases and J gave up 10 bases, with 15 bases separating them. The CDR3 region has the DNA TGTGCCAGCAGTTATGCTCCCGGGGTAGTAGCTTTCTTT. It translates to CASSYAPGVVAFF.

The rearrangement joins TRBV5-1 to TRBJ2-7, with a possible D match to TRBD2 (6 bases). Germline CDR1 SGHRS, CDR2 YFSETQ. V was pared by 0 bases and J by 3 bases, with 10 bases between. The CDR3 is made up of 14 amino acids. The chain's CDR3 is CASSLGRDLYEQYF. CDR3 coding DNA: TGCGCCAGCAGCTTGGGGCGGGACCTCTACGAGCAGTACTTC.

Notes on this clone: The junction and the germline gene differ at one end; a read error may be behind it. This rearrangement joins TRBV6-6 to TRBJ1-5; TRBD1 is a possible D gene (6 bases). This CDR3 has 15 amino acids. From germline, CDR1 is MNHNY and CDR2 SVGAGI (reference sequence). The CDR3 is CASSNSGGPSQPQHF. The DNA of the CDR3 is TGTGCCAGCAGTAACTCCGGGGGGCCAAGTCAGCCCCAGCATTTT.

J is TRBJ1-2 and V is TRBV11-2, with D possibly being TRBD1 (5 bases). CDR3 length: 13 amino acids. The V gene lost 6 bases and the J gene lost 4 bases, with 12 bases spanning the gap. Germline lookup yields CDR1 SGHAT and CDR2 FQNNGV. The CDR3 sequence: CASRIDSTYGYTF. In DNA form, the CDR3 reads TGTGCCAGCAGAATTGACAGCACCTATGGCTACACCTTC.

This clone is a singleton in its sample. This sequence joins TRBV7-2 and TRBJ1-5; D is possibly TRBD1 (5 bases). The CDR3 covers 15 residues. The V end was cut by 5 bases, the J end by 3 bases, with 14 bases between. Germline V gene sequence: CDR1 SGHTA, CDR2 FQGNSA. CDR3 nucleotides: TGTGCCAGCAGCGGCCAGGGAGGGCTCAATCAGCCCCAGCATTTT. Protein sequence: CASSGQGGLNQPQHF. Supplemented by reference TRBV7-2 and TRBJ1-5, the full variable domain reads GAGVSQSPSNKVTEKGKDVELRCDPISGHTALYWYRQSLGQGLEFLIYFQGNSAPDKSGLPSDRFSAERTGGSVSTLTIQRTQQEDSAVYLCASSGQGGLNQPQHFGDGTRLSIL.

Details on this clone: Distinct nucleotide sequences in the sample also encode this CDR3. This chain links TRBV6-6 with TRBJ1-1, with 7 bases that match TRBD1. Germline-derived CDR1 and CDR2 are MNHNY and SVGAGI (reference sequence). The CDR3 sequence is 14 residues long. J lost 4 bases, V lost 2 bases, and 4 bases had no gene match. CDR3 DNA: TGTGCCAGCAGTTACGCAGGGGGGAGCACTGAAGCTTTCTTT. Translated, it gives CASSYAGGSTEAFF.

The chain uses TRBV6-6 and TRBJ1-2; 9 bases match TRBD1. Per the germline V gene, CDR1 is MNHNY and CDR2 is SVGAGI (reference sequence). This CDR3 region has 15 residues. The trim removed 0 bases at V and 6 bases at J, leaving 5 bases unmatched. The CDR3 reads CASSYSGTGQNGYTF. The DNA for the CDR3 is TGTGCCAGCAGTTACTCCGGGACAGGGCAGAATGGCTACACCTTC.

The V and J genes are TRBV7-2 and TRBJ2-5, with 8 positions matching TRBD2. This CDR3 has 16 amino acids. CDR1 is SGHTA, CDR2 FQGNSA, per germline. V was clipped by 6 bases and J by 1 base; unmatched bases: 10. CDR3 DNA sequence: TGTGCCAGCAGAAAAGCGGGGGCGGGGGTCCAAGAGACCCAGTACTTC. Residues: CASRKAGAGVQETQYF.

This clone was seen once. The genes are TRBV5-1 and TRBJ2-3; unclear D gene. CDR1 is SGHRS and CDR2 is YFSETQ in the germline V gene. The CDR3 loop spans 17 amino acids. V gave up 0 bases and J gave up 0 bases, with 14 bases separating them. The CDR3: CASSLGVRTPSTDTQYF. CDR3 coding DNA: TGCGCCAGCAGCTTGGGGGTCCGCACGCCTAGCACAGATACGCAGTATTTT.

The sample holds one count of this clone. This chain connects TRBV9 to TRBJ1-1; D is perhaps TRBD1 (6 bases). The CDR3 loop spans 14 amino acids. Trimming took off 0 bases at V and 4 bases at J, with 10 bases between the two ends. In germline, CDR1 is SGDLS, CDR2 YYNGEE. The DNA of the CDR3 is TGTGCCAGCAGCGTAGGGGGAGGGGGCACTGAAGCTTTCTTT. It yields the protein CASSVGGGGTEAFF.

The chain combines TRBV6-5 with TRBJ2-7, with TRBD2 matching over 11 bases. In germline, CDR1 is MNHEY, CDR2 SVGAGI. Germline trimming cut 6 bases from V and 4 bases from J; bases unmatched to any gene: 5. This CDR3 has 14 amino acids. This chain's CDR3 is CASSPSGGIYEQYF. The CDR3 DNA reads as TGTGCCAGCAGCCCTAGCGGGGGGATATACGAGCAGTACTTC.

The gene calls are TRBV29-1 and TRBJ2-2; possibly TRBD2 for D (6 bases). The germline CDR1 and CDR2 sequences are SQVTM and ANQGSEA. The V gene lost 6 bases and the J gene lost 5 bases, with 10 bases spanning the gap. This CDR3 comprises 12 residues. The DNA of the CDR3 is TGCAGCGTAGATGGGGGGACCGGGGAGCTGTTTTTT. Protein product: CSVDGGTGELFF.

Worth noting for this clone: The junction and the germline gene differ at one end; a read error may be behind it. This chain connects TRBV2 to TRBJ1-1; D gene ambiguous. Germline assignment: CDR1 SNHLY and CDR2 FYNNEI. The CDR3 length is 8 residues. The CDR3 reads CASREAFF. The DNA of the CDR3 is TGTGCCAGCAGGGAAGCTTTCTTT.

The CDR3 DNA is TGTGCCAGCAGAGAACTCGAGGGACAGGGGATCGGGGATGAGCAGTTCTTC. It specifies CASRELEGQGIGDEQFF. The rearrangement links TRBV7-8 to TRBJ2-1; 10 nucleotides agree with TRBD1. J gave up 8 bases and V 6 bases, and 16 bases lay outside the gene matches. The length of the CDR3 is 17 residues. The germline CDR1 and CDR2 sequences are SGHVS and FQNEAQ.

This clone was found once. V is TRBV5-6 and J is TRBJ2-5; TRBD2 aligns across 12 bases. This CDR3 has 14 residues. Per the germline V gene, CDR1 is SGHDT and CDR2 is YYEEEE. V trimming: 2 bases; J trimming: 5 bases; junction bases outside the gene matches: 1. CDR3 in amino acids: CASSLLAGGETQYF. CDR3 in DNA: TGTGCCAGCAGCTTACTAGCGGGAGGTGAGACCCAGTACTTC.

The V gene is TRBV6-6, the J gene TRBJ1-2; 7 positions match TRBD1. CDR3 length equals 15 residues. Germline CDR1 MNHNY, CDR2 SVGAGI (reference sequence). Trimming at V came to 5 bases and at J to 2 bases, leaving 8 bases not matched to a gene. CDR3: CASSPGTAQNYGYTF. The CDR3 nucleotides are TGTGCCAGCAGTCCCGGGACAGCTCAAAACTATGGCTACACCTTC.